The rows below give T cell receptor beta chains drawn from one sample of a study of molecular identifiers for immune sequencing clone quantification. TCRdb re-called the PCR reads through MiXCR, storing one row per CDR3 protein. The data show some 59,000 distinct CDR3 sequences, around 27% seen once. The material sequenced was naive CD8+ T cells from blood, with Jurkat cell RNA spiked in. Receptor source: a human donor in good health. Some libraries in this study had Jurkat cell RNA spiked in. The CDR3 runs from the conserved cysteine through the conserved F or W. D genes are given only for firm matches. Not all rows give a size; the values are once, few, many and, for expanded clones, a class.

>NA|NA|TRBJ2-3|17|TRBV4-1
TGCGCCAGCAGCCAAGTAATTAACCTATTAGGAACAGATACGCAGTATTTT
CASSQVINLLGTDTQYF
>many|NA|TRBJ2-7|12|TRBV19
TGTGCCACGTTCAGGGTAGTCAACGAGCAGTACTTC
CATFRVVNEQYF
>many|NA|TRBJ1-1|13|TRBV6-5
TGTGCCAGCAGTTCAGGGGTAGGCACTGAAGCTTTCTTT
CASSSGVGTEAFF
>many|NA|TRBJ2-5|13|TRBV3-1
TGTGCCGCGCGACTTTCCCAAGGGGAGACCCAGTACTTC
CAARLSQGETQYF
>NA|NA|TRBJ1-1|11|TRBV30
TGTGCCTGGACGGTTTGCACTGAAGCTTTCTTT
CAWTVCTEAFF
>many|TRBD2|TRBJ2-3|16|TRBV5-1
TGCGCCAGCAGCTTACTAGCGGGCCTTAGCACAGATACGCAGTATTTT
CASSLLAGLSTDTQYF
>many|NA|TRBJ2-7|13|TRBV11-2
TGTGCCAGCAGCTTAGTAGGGAGCGGGGAGCAGTACTTC
CASSLVGSGEQYF
>NA|NA|TRBJ1-5|13|TRBV10-1
TGCGCCAGCAGTGAGGGTTACAATCAGCCCCAGCATTTT
CASSEGYNQPQHF
>medium-sized|TRBD2|TRBJ2-7|16|TRBV29-1
TGCAGCGTTGAAGGCTCCCGGGAGGGGCAGATCTACGAGCAGTACTTC
CSVEGSREGQIYEQYF
>NA|NA|TRBJ1-5|14|TRBV28
TGTGCCAGCAGTTTATCCAGGGCTGGTCAGCCCCAGCATTTT
CASSLSRAGQPQHF
>few|NA|TRBJ2-1|15|TRBV27
TGTGCCAGCAGTCCCGGGACTTTAGTATACAATGAGCAGTTCTTC
CASSPGTLVYNEQFF
>many|NA|TRBJ2-5|13|TRBV7-6
TGTGCCAGCAGCTTAGGGTCTATGGCTAGCGTGCTTTTC
CASSLGSMASVLF
>many|TRBD1|TRBJ2-7|13|TRBV29-1
TGCAGCGCAGGACAGGGGGTAGGCTACGAGCAGTACTTC
CSAGQGVGYEQYF
>many|NA|TRBJ2-7|11|TRBV7-6
TGTGCCAGCAGCTTAACTGGCGAGCAGTACTTC
CASSLTGEQYF
>NA|TRBD2|TRBJ2-7|18|TRBV20-1
TGCAGTGCTAGTGAAATAGCGGGAGCAGACGATTTGTTCTACGAGCAGTACTTC
CSASEIAGADDLFYEQYF
>NA|TRBD1|TRBJ1-4|13|TRBV10-2
TGCGCCAACAGGGGGACAGGGGAAGAAAAACTGTTTTTT
CANRGTGEEKLFF
>many|NA|TRBJ2-6|20|TRBV4-3
TGCGCCAGCAGCCAAGAGCCCATGTTGGGGGGAAGCTCTGGGGCCAACGTCCTGACTTTC
CASSQEPMLGGSSGANVLTF
>NA|NA|TRBJ1-5|16|TRBV27
TGTGCCAGCAGCCAATTAACCGGGGCAGCGTATCAGCCCCAGCATTTT
CASSQLTGAAYQPQHF
>many|NA|TRBJ2-1|13|TRBV5-1
TGCGCCAGCAGCTTCACGGGCTACAATGAGCAGTTCTTC
CASSFTGYNEQFF
>many|NA|TRBJ2-7|16|TRBV14
TGTGCCAGCAGCCCGGCCTTCGGGTTGCTCTCCTACGAGCAGTACTTC
CASSPAFGLLSYEQYF
>few|NA|TRBJ1-2|13|TRBV4-3
TGCGCCAGCAGCCAAGATCGGGGCGATGGCTACACCTTC
CASSQDRGDGYTF
>few|NA|TRBJ2-2|11|TRBV29-1
TGCAGCGTGCTAAACACCGGGGAGCTGTTTTTT
CSVLNTGELFF
>many|TRBD2|TRBJ2-7|14|TRBV2
TGTGCCAGCAGTTTTAGCGGGGGGCGGTACGAGCAGTACTTC
CASSFSGGRYEQYF
>few|TRBD1|TRBJ1-1|14|TRBV6-2/TRBV6-3
TGTGCCAGCTGTGGGACAGGGGGGAACACTGAAGCTTTCTTT
CASCGTGGNTEAFF
>many|NA|TRBJ1-6|14|TRBV27
TGTGCCAGCAGGCTCAGGGGTGGGGATTCACCCCTCCACTTT
CASRLRGGDSPLHF
>NA|TRBD1|TRBJ1-5|17|TRBV6-1
TGTGCCAGCGAACCGGGACAGGGGCTGTGTAGCAATCAGCCCCAGCATTTT
CASEPGQGLCSNQPQHF
>many|NA|TRBJ1-1|17|TRBV14
TGTGCCAGCAGCCAGAATGGTCAGGGGCGATTGAACACTGAAGCTTTCTTT
CASSQNGQGRLNTEAFF
>many|NA|TRBJ2-5|14|TRBV4-1
TGCGCCAGCAGCCAAGGGGCTGTTCAAGAGACCCAGTACTTC
CASSQGAVQETQYF
>many|NA|TRBJ1-1|11|TRBV7-9
TGTGCCAGCACTGACAACACTGAAGCTTTCTTT
CASTDNTEAFF
>few|NA|TRBJ2-1|17|TRBV6-2/TRBV6-3
TGTGCCAGCAGTCGCTCCCGGGACATAACAGGCTACAATGAGCAGTTCTTC
CASSRSRDITGYNEQFF
>many|TRBD2|TRBJ2-1|17|TRBV7-2
TGTGCCAGCAGCTTAGACAGCGGGGGACTCTCCTACAATGAGCAGTTCTTC
CASSLDSGGLSYNEQFF
>NA|NA|TRBJ2-3|15|TRBV7-9
TGTGCCAGCAGCCCCCATCCGTATTCCACAGATACGCAGTATTTT
CASSPHPYSTDTQYF
>many|NA|TRBJ2-3|14|TRBV7-9
TGTGCCAGCAGCTTTGTCGAACTCACAGATACGCAGTATTTT
CASSFVELTDTQYF
>many|NA|TRBJ2-1|14|TRBV28
TGTGCCAGCAGCCGCAGAGGTGACGGGCATGAGCAGTTCTTC
CASSRRGDGHEQFF
>many|NA|TRBJ2-1|17|TRBV4-3
TGCGCCAGCAGCCAAGAGGGTTTCGGTAGCTCCTACAATGAGCAGTTCTTC
CASSQEGFGSSYNEQFF
>many|TRBD2|TRBJ2-5|16|TRBV7-2
TGTGCCAGCAGCCCGATGACTAGCGGGAGGGTGGAGACCCAGTACTTC
CASSPMTSGRVETQYF
>many|TRBD2|TRBJ2-3|16|TRBV7-9
TGTGCCAGCAGACGAACAACTAGCGGGAGCACAGATACGCAGTATTTT
CASRRTTSGSTDTQYF
>few|NA|TRBJ2-3|13|TRBV3-1
TGTGCCAGCAGCCAAGAGCGAGGGGATACGCAGTATTTT
CASSQERGDTQYF
>many|NA|TRBJ2-1|12|TRBV10-1
TGCGCCAGCAGTGAGTCCGGTCGTGAGCAGTTCTTC
CASSESGREQFF
>many|NA|TRBJ2-7|16|TRBV7-9
TGTGCCAGCAGCCTATCCGGACAGCTAAGCTCCTACGAGCAGTACTTC
CASSLSGQLSSYEQYF
>NA|TRBD1|TRBJ2-7|15|TRBV6-6
TGTGCCAGCAGTGATGCAGGGGGCGCGAGCTACGAGCAGTACTTC
CASSDAGGASYEQYF
>many|NA|TRBJ2-3|15|TRBV21-1
TGTGCCAGCAGCAACACTAGCGGGATGAGAGATACGCAGTATTTT
CASSNTSGMRDTQYF
>NA|NA|TRBJ1-2|15|TRBV12-3/TRBV12-4
TGTGCCAGCAGTTTGGGGACGGAAATTTACTATGGCTACACCTTC
CASSLGTEIYYGYTF
>many|TRBD1|TRBJ1-5|15|TRBV28
TGTGCCAGCAGTTTTCGGACAGGGGGGAATCAGCCCCAGCATTTT
CASSFRTGGNQPQHF
>NA|TRBD1|TRBJ2-3|17|TRBV19
TGTGCCAGTAGTATCTCTTTGGGACAGTTACCCACAGATACGCAGTATTTT
CASSISLGQLPTDTQYF
>NA|NA|TRBJ1-1|13|TRBV16
TGTGCCAGCAGCCAATCCTTAAACACTGAAGCTTTCTTT
CASSQSLNTEAFF
>NA|NA|TRBJ1-1|14|TRBV27
TGTGCCAGCAGTTTATTGGCAGCGAACACTGAAGCTTTCTTT
CASSLLAANTEAFF
>many|TRBD1|TRBJ1-1|16|TRBV28
TGTGCCAGCAGTTTTCTTCAGGGGGCGAGGAACACTGAAGCTTTCTTT
CASSFLQGARNTEAFF
>NA|NA|TRBJ1-5|14|TRBV6-2/TRBV6-3
TGTGCCAGCAGTTACATGGGGGGGACTCAGCCCCAGCATTTT
CASSYMGGTQPQHF